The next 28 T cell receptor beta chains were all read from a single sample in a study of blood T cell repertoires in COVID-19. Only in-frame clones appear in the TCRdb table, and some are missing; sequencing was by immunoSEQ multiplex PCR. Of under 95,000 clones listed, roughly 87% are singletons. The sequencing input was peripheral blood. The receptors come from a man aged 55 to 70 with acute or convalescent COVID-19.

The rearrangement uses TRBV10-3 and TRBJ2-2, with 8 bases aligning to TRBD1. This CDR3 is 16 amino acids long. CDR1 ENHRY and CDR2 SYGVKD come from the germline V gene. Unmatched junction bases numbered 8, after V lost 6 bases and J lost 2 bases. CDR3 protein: CAIRPGQGENTGELFF. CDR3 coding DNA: TGTGCCATCAGACCAGGACAGGGAGAAAACACCGGGGAGCTGTTTTTT.

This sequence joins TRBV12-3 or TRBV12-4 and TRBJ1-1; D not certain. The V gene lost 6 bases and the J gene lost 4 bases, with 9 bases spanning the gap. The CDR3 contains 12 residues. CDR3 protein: CASRPFGTEAFF. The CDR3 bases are TGTGCCAGCAGACCGTTCGGCACTGAAGCTTTCTTT.

The CDR3 DNA is TGTGCCAGCGGCCATCTCACTGAAGCTTTCTTT. Amino acid sequence: CASGHLTEAFF. The gene calls are TRBV11-2 and TRBJ1-1; D gene ambiguous. Germline V gives CDR1 SGHAT, CDR2 FQNNGV. This CDR3 contains 11 residues. V gave up 8 bases and J gave up 4 bases, with 8 bases separating them. Drawing the rest from reference TRBV11-2 and TRBJ1-1, the complete variable domain is EAGVAQSPRYKIIEKRQSVAFWCNPISGHATLYWYQQILGQGPKLLIQFQNNGVVDDSQLPKDRFSAERLKGVDSTLKIQPAKLEDSAVYLCASGHLTEAFFGQGTRLTVV.

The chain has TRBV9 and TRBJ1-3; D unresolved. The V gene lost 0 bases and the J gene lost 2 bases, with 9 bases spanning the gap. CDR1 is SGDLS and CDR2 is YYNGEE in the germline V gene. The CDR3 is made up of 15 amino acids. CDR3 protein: CASSVATTAGNTIYF. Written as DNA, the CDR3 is TGTGCCAGCAGCGTAGCGACGACTGCTGGAAACACCATATATTTT.

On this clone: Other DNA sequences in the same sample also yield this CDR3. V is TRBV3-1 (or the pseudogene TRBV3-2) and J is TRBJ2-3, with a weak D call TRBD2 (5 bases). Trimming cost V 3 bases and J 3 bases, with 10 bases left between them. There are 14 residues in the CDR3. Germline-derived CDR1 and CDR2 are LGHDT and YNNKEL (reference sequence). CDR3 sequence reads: CASSQVAGTDTQYF. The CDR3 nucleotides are TGTGCCAGCAGCCAGGTTGCGGGTACAGATACGCAGTATTTT.

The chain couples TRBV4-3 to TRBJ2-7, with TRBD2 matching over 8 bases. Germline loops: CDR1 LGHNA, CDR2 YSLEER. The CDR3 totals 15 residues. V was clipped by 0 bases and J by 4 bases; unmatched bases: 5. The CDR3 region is CASSQDAGGGYEQYF. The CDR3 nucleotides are TGCGCCAGCAGCCAAGATGCGGGGGGCGGGTACGAGCAGTACTTC.

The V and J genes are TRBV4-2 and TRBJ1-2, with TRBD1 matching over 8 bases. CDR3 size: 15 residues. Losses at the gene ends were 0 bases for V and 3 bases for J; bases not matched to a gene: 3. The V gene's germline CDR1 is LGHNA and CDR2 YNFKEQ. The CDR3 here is CASSQDRGRDYGYTF. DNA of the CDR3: TGTGCCAGCAGCCAAGACAGGGGGCGAGACTATGGCTACACCTTC.

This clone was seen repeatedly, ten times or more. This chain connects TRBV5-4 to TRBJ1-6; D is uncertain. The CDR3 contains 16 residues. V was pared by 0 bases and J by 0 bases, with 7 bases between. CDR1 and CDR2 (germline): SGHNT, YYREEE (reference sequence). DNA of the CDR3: TGTGCCAGCAGCTTGGATCGGAGCTCCTATAATTCACCCCTCCACTTT. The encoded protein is CASSLDRSSYNSPLHF.

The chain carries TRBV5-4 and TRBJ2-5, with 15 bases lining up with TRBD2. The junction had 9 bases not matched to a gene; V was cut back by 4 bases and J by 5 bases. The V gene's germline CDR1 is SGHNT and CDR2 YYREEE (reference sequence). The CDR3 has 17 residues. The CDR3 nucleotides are TGTGCCAGCAGCAAAGGGACTAGCGGGGGGAACGGGGAGACCCAGTACTTC. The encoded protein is CASSKGTSGGNGETQYF.

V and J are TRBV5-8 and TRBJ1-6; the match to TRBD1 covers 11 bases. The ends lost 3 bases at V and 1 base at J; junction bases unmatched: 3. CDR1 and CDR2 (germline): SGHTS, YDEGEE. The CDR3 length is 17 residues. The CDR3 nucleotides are TGTGCCAGCAGCTGGACAGGGGGCAATTCCTATAATTCACCCCTCCACTTT. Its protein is CASSWTGGNSYNSPLHF.

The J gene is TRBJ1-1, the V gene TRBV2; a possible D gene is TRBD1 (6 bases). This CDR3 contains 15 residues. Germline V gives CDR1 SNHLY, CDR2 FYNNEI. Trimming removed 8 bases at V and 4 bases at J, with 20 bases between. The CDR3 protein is CASGGGRIVGTEAFF. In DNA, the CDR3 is TGTGCCAGCGGCGGGGGGCGAATTGTGGGCACTGAAGCTTTCTTT.

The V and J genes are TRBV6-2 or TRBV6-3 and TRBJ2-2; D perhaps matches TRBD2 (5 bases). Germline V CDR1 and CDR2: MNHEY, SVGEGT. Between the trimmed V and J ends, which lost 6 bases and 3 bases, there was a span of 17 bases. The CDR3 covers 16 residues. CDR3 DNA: TGTGCCAGCAGCTCTTTGACGGGGTATCACACCGGGGAGCTGTTTTTT. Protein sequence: CASSSLTGYHTGELFF.

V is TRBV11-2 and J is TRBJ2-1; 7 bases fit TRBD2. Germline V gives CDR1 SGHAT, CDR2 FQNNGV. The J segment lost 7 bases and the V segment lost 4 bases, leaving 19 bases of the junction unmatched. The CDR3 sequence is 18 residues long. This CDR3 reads CASSSRFYSSSGVNEQFF. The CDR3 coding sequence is TGTGCCAGCAGCTCCCGTTTTTACTCTTCGAGCGGGGTTAATGAGCAGTTCTTC.

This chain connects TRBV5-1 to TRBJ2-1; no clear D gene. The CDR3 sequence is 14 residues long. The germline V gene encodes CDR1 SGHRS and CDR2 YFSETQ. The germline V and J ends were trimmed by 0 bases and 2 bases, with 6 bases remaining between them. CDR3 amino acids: CASSLDRTYNEQFF. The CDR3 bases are TGCGCCAGCAGCTTGGACAGAACCTACAATGAGCAGTTCTTC.

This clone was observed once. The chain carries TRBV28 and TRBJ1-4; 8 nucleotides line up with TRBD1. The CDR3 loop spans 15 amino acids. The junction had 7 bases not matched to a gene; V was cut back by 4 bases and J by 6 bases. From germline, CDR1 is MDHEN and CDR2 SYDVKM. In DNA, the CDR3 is TGTGCCAGCAGTTCGTCAACAGGGGGTGATGAAAAACTGTTTTTT. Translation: CASSSSTGGDEKLFF.

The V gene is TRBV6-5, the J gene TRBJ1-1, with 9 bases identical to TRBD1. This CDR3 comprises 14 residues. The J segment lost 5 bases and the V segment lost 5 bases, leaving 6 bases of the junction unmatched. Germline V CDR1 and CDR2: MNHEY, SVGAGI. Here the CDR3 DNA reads TGTGCCAGCAGTAACGACAGGGGGAGAACTGAAGCTTTCTTT. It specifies CASSNDRGRTEAFF.

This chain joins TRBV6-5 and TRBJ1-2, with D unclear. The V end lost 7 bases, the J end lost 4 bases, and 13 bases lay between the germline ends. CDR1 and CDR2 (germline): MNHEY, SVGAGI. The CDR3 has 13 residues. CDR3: CASNSSPTYGYTF. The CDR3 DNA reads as TGTGCCAGCAACTCAAGTCCAACCTATGGCTACACCTTC.

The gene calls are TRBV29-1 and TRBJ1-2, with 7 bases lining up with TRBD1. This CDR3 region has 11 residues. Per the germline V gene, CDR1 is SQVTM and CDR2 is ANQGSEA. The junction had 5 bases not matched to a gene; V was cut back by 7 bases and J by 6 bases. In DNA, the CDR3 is TGCAGCGCGACAGGGTACGATGGCTACACCTTC. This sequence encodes CSATGYDGYTF.

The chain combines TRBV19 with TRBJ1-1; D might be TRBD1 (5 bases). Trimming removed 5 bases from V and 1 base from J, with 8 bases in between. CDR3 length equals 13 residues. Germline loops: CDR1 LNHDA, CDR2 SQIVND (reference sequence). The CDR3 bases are TGTGCCAGTAGTGCAACAGGGAACACTGAAGCTTTCTTT. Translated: CASSATGNTEAFF.

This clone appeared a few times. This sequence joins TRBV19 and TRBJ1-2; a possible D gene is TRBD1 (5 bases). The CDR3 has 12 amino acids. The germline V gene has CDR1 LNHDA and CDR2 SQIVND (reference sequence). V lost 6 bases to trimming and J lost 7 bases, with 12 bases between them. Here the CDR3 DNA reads TGTGCCAGTAGCCCCGCAGGGCCTGGCTACACCTTC. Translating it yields CASSPAGPGYTF.

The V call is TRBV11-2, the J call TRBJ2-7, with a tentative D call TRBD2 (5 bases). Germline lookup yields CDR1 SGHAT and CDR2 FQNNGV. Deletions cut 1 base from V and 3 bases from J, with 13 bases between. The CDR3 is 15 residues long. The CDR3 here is CASSLVVRVLYEQYF. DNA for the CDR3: TGTGCCAGCAGCTTAGTGGTGCGGGTTCTCTACGAGCAGTACTTC.

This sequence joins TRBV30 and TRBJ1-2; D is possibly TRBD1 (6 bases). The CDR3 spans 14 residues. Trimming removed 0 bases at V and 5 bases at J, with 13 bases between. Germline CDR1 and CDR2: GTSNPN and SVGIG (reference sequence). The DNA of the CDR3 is TGTGCCTGGAGTGTAGATGGGGGCCTATATGGCTACACCTTC. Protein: CAWSVDGGLYGYTF.

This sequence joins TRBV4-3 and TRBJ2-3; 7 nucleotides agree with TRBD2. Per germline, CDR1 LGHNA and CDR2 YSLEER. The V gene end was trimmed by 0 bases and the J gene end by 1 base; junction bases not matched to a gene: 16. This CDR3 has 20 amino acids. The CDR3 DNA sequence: TGCGCCAGCAGCCAAGATCAGGGAGCGGGGAGCTTCTCCCGCACAGATACGCAGTATTTT. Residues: CASSQDQGAGSFSRTDTQYF.

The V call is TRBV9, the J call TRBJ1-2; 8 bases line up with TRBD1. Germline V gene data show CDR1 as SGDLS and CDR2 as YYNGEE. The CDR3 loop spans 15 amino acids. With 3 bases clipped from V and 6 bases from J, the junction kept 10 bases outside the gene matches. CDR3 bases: TGTGCCAGCAGCGCCGCTGACAGGGGAGGGGATGGCTACACCTTC. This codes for CASSAADRGGDGYTF.

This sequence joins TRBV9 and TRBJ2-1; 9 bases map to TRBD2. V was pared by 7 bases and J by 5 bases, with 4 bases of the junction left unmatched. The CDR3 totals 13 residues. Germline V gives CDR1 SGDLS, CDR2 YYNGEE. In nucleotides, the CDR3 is TGTGCCAGCGGACTAGCGCTTAACAATGAGCAGTTCTTC. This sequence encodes CASGLALNNEQFF.

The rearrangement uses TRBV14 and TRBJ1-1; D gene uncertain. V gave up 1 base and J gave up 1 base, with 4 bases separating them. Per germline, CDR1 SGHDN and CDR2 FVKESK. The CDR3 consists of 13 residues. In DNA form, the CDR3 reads TGTGCCAGCAGCCAAGTCCGGAACACTGAAGCTTTCTTT. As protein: CASSQVRNTEAFF. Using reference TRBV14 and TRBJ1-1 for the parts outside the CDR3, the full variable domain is EAGVTQFPSHSVIEKGQTVTLRCDPISGHDNLYWYRRVMGKEIKFLLHFVKESKQDESGMPNNRFLAERTGGTYSTLKVQPAELEDSGVYFCASSQVRNTEAFFGQGTRLTVV.

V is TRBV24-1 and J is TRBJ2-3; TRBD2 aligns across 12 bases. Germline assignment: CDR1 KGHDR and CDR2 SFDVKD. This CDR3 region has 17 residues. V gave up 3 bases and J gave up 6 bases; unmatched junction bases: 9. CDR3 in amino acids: CATSDRLAGAINDTQYF. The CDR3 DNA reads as TGTGCCACCAGTGATAGACTAGCGGGGGCCATCAATGATACGCAGTATTTT.

For the CDR3, the DNA is TGTGCCAGCAGTTACTTCTCCGGGGGGCTCGGGTATGGCTACACCTTC. The encoded protein is CASSYFSGGLGYGYTF. V gene TRBV6-5 combines with J gene TRBJ1-2; tentative D call: TRBD1 (6 bases). From germline, CDR1 is MNHEY and CDR2 SVGAGI. The V and J ends lost 1 base and 5 bases respectively, with 17 bases between them. The CDR3 consists of 16 residues.